This T cell receptor beta chain was sequenced in a study of CD8 T cells in Susac syndrome. Germline V gene sequence: CDR1 PRHDT, CDR2 FYEKMQ (reference sequence). This CDR3 spans 14 amino acids. Trimming stripped 4 bases from V and 0 bases from J, with 9 bases between. General observations from the study: Expansion of Susac CD8+ clones peaked in TEMRA cells and in active patients.

A quantity of roughly 0.5 to 1 ug RNA underwent reverse transcription using random hexamers. TCRdb reprocessed the immunoSEQ multiplex PCR reads via MiXCR and lists one record per CDR3 protein. Of some 140,000 distinct CDR3 sequences in the sample, around 93% were seen once. This clonotype came up once. The antigen remains unidentified. This TCR was sampled from a human donor with Susac syndrome. The sample consisted of CD8+ T cells from PBMCs. The J gene is TRBJ1-1, the V gene TRBV13; D not certain. CDR3 sequence: CASSSTGVNTEAFF. The CDR3 DNA is TGTGCCAGCAGCTCGACCGGGGTGAACACTGAAGCTTTCTTT. The full variable domain, with the rest looked up from reference TRBV13 and TRBJ1-1, is AAGVIQSPRHLIKEKRETATLKCYPIPRHDTVYWYQQGPGQDPQFLISFYEKMQSDKGSIPDRFSAQQFSDYHSELNMSSLELGDSALYFCASSSTGVNTEAFFGQGTRLTVV.